This TCR beta chain was found in a study of cytomegalovirus exposure and HLA in healthy donors. Overall study context: Unique TCRs from HLA-typed donors, 65 million to 85 million of them, were held in an early data release.

Among the donors, all were healthy bone marrow donors. Donors were nominally healthy when sampled, though unrecorded immune exposures were likely. Points from the study as a whole: Certain sequence variants were highly shared and formed a cluster, and this cluster was likely a sequencing artifact.

Amplification used 60 Vbeta primers and 13 Jbeta primers. Sequenced by immunoSEQ multiplex PCR; TCRdb stores in-frame clones only, minus some. Of fewer than 150,000 clones in the sample, approximately 69% were seen once. Comment on this clone: As yet, its antigen is unknown.

The specimen was PBMCs. This TCR was sampled from a woman in her thirties or forties in good health and CMV-seropositive.

The CDR3 bases are TGTGCCAGCAGCGGAGGAGCGGGACCCACCAAAAACATTCAGTACTTC. This codes for CASSGGAGPTKNIQYF. The chain links TRBV9 to TRBJ2-4, with 7 bases lining up with TRBD2. Trimming at V came to 3 bases and at J to 2 bases, leaving 8 bases not matched to a gene. CDR3 length: 16 amino acids. Germline V gene data show CDR1 as SGDLS and CDR2 as YYNGEE.